This T cell receptor beta chain was found in a study of relationships among human T cell subsets. The length of the CDR3 is 15 residues. Germline lookup yields CDR1 SNHLY and CDR2 FYNNEI. The germline V and J ends were trimmed by 6 bases and 4 bases, with 18 bases remaining between them. Study observations and caveats: Th1, Th2 and regulatory T cells shared many CDR3 sequences.

TCR alpha and beta CDR3s were amplified from mRNA by semiquantitative ARM-PCR. Tagged nested gene-specific primers were used first, then communal superprimers amplified exponentially. Each CDR3 protein gets one entry after TCRdb re-called the multiplex PCR reads with MiXCR. The data contain fewer than 15,000 distinct CDR3 sequences, roughly three fifths of them singletons. Regulatory T cells were selected from positively selected CD4+ cells using anti-CD25 beads. About this clonotype: What it binds is unknown.

This chain connects TRBV2 to TRBJ1-2; weak D call: TRBD1 (6 bases). Sequenced sample: Tregs sorted from blood. The origin of this receptor is a man aged 35 to 55 in good health. CDR3 region: CASRNRDGYSYGYTF. In DNA, the CDR3 is TGTGCCAGCAGAAACAGGGACGGGTACTCCTATGGCTACACCTTC.